This paragraph covers one T cell receptor (beta chain) sequence. What it recognizes is unknown. This entry belongs to a study of cytomegalovirus exposure and HLA in healthy donors. Study-wide results and caveats: A likely sequencing artifact accounted for one observed cluster of highly shared sequence variants. TCR beta V segments were, for the most part, productive about 90% or about 30% of the time in an earlier analysis.

13 Jbeta primers and 60 Vbeta primers were used for the PCR. Libraries were prepared by immunoSEQ multiplex PCR; TCRdb keeps only in-frame clonotypes and omits some of them. The data show around 120,000 clones, with approximately 82% seen just once and roughly 2.5% held by the top ten. The germline gives CDR1 LGHNA, CDR2 YNFKEQ. The CDR3 is 17 amino acids. V shed 1 base and J 1 base; nucleotides not matched to a gene: 4. This sequence was found in a man aged 50 to 60 in good health and CMV-seronegative. This sequence joins TRBV4-2 and TRBJ2-1, with TRBD2 matching over 10 bases. Sequencing was carried out using PBMCs. The CDR3 sequence: CASSQGTSGVSYNEQFF. The DNA of the CDR3 is TGTGCCAGCAGCCAAGGCACTAGCGGGGTGTCCTACAATGAGCAGTTCTTC.